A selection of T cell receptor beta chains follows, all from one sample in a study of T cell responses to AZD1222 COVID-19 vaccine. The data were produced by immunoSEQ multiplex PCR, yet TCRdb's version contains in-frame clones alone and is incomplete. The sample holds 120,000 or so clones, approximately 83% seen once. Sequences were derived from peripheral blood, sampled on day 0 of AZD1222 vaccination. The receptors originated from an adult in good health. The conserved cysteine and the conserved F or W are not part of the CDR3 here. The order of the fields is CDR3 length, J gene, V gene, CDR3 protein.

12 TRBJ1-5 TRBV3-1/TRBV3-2 ASSGGSPNQPQH
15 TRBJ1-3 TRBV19 ASKIGVDRKNGNTIY
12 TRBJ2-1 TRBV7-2 ASSLETGNNEQF
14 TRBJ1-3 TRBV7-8 ASSSGGPGSGNTIY
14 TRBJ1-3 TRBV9 ASSLTREIGGNTIY
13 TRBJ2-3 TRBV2 ASSEAGGGTDTQY
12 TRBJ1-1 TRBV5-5 ASSFGNMNTEAF
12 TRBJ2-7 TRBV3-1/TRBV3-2 ASSQVNGDYEQY
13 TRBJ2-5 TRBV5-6 ASSLVGGVQETQY
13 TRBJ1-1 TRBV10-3 AISESRDSPWRAF
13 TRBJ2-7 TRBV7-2 ASKKGSQLGREQY
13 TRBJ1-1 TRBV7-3 ASSRTAGMNTEAF
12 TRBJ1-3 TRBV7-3 ASSLQGSGNTIY
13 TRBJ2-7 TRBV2 ASSSGERELNEQY